The TCR beta chain described here comes from a study of beta chain features in type 1 diabetes. Turning to the study itself: Patients shared similar age, gender and cell yields with healthy donors.

Per the germline V gene, CDR1 is KGHSH and CDR2 is LQKENI. CDR3 length equals 13 residues. After removal of 5 bases from V and 7 bases from J, the junction contained 6 bases not matched to a gene. Of the isolated RNA, all was reverse transcribed, and so the sequenced material was expressed TCRB transcripts. TCRdb keeps only in-frame clones here, not all; method: immunoSEQ multiplex PCR. In the table there are roughly 140,000 clones, around 8% of which are singletons. Points from the study as a whole: TCRB CDR3 length was moderately but significantly reduced in all four CD4+ subsets of Type 1 diabetes patients. Using cDNA template may skew counts toward highly expressing activated cells.

With regard to this clone: Its target is unknown.

Cell sorting via CD45RO/CCR7/CD25/CD127/CD95/CD27 was performed to obtain CD4+ naive, central memory, regulatory and stem cell-like memory cells. The sample comprised central memory CD4+ T cells from blood. This sequence originates from a man aged 18 to 30 in good health. The genes are TRBV18 and TRBJ2-7; 9 positions match TRBD1. The CDR3 region has the DNA TGTGCCAGCTCAACCCGGGACAGGGAAGAGCAGTACTTC. This translates into CASSTRDREEQYF.